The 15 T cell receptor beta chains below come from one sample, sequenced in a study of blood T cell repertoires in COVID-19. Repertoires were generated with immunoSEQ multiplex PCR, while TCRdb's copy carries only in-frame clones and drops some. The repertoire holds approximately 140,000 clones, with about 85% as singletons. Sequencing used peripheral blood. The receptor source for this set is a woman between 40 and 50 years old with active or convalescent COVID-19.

CDR3 region: CASRRGVEGYTF. In DNA form, the CDR3 reads TGTGCCAGCAGGCGGGGGGTAGAAGGCTACACCTTC. The chain joins TRBV6-5 to TRBJ1-2, with D possibly being TRBD1 (5 bases). The CDR3 has 12 amino acids. V lost 6 bases, J lost 8 bases, and 13 bases lay in between. Germline loops: CDR1 MNHEY, CDR2 SVGAGI.

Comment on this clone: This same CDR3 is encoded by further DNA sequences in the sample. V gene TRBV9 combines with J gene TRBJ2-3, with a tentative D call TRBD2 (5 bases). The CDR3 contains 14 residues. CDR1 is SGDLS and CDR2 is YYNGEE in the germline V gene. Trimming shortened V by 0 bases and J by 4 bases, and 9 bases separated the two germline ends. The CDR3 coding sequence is TGTGCCAGCAGCGTAGGGCCCGGGGCAGATACGCAGTATTTT. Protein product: CASSVGPGADTQYF. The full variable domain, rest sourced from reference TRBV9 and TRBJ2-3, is DSGVTQTPKHLITATGQRVTLRCSPRSGDLSVYWYQQSLDQGLQFLIQYYNGEERAKGNILERFSAQQFPDLHSELNLSSLELGDSALYFCASSVGPGADTQYFGPGTRLTVL.

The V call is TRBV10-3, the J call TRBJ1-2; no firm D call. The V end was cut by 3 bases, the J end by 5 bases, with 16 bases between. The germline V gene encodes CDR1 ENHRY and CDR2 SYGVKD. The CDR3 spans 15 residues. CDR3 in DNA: TGTGCCATCAGTGATTTAGCCAGAGAGTCTTATGGCTACACCTTC. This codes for CAISDLARESYGYTF.

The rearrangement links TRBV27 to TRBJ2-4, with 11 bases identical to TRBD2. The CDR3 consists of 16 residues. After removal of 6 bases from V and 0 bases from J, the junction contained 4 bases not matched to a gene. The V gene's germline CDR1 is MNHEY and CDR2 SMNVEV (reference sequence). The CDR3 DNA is TGTGCCAGCAGCCACGGACTAGCGGGAGCCAAAAACATTCAGTACTTC. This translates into CASSHGLAGAKNIQYF.

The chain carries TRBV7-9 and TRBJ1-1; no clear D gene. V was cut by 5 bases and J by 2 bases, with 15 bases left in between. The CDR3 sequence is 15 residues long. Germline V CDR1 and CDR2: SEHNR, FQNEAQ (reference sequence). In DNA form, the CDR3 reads TGTGCCAGCAGCCCGCACAACTCAGGCAACACTGAAGCTTTCTTT. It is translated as CASSPHNSGNTEAFF.

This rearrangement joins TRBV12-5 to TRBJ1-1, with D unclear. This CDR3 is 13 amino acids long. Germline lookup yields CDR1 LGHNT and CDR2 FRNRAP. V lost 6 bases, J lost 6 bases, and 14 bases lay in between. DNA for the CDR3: TGTGCTAGTGGCCGAGCGGAGGGCGCTGAAGCTTTCTTT. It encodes CASGRAEGAEAFF.

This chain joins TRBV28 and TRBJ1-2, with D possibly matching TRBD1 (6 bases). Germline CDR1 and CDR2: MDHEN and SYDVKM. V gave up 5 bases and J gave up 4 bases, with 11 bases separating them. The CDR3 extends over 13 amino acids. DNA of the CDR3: TGTGCCAGCAGTACGGACAGCCGCTATGGCTACACCTTC. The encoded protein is CASSTDSRYGYTF.

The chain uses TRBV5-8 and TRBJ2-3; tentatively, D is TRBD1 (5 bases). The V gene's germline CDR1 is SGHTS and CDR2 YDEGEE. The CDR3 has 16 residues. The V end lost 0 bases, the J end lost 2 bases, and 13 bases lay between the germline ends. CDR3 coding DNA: TGTGCCAGCAGCTTGGGGGTACAGGCGATCACAGATACGCAGTATTTT. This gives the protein CASSLGVQAITDTQYF.

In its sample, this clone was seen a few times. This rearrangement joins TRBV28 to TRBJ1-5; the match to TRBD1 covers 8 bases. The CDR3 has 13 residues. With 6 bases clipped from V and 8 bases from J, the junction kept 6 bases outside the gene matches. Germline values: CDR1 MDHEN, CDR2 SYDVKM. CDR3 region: CASSLDRVKPQHF. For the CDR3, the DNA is TGTGCCAGCAGCCTGGACAGGGTCAAGCCCCAGCATTTT.

CDR3 region: CASSPPQRNQPQHF. For the CDR3, the DNA is TGTGCCAGCAGTCCCCCACAGAGAAATCAGCCCCAGCATTTT. The chain employs TRBV28 and TRBJ1-5; D is uncertain. This CDR3 comprises 14 residues. V dropped 5 bases and J dropped 4 bases, with 12 bases sitting between them. In germline, CDR1 is MDHEN, CDR2 SYDVKM.

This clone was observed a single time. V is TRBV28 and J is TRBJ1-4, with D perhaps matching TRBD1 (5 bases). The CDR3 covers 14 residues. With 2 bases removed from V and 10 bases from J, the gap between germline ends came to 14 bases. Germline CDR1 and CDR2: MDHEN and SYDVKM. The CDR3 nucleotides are TGTGCCAGCAGTTTAGGGGGGTGGCTGGGAAAACTGTTTTTT. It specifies CASSLGGWLGKLFF.

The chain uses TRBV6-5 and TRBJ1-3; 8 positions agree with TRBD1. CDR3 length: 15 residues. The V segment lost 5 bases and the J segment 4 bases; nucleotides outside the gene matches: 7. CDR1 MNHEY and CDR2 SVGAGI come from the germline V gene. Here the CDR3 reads CASSTTGGEGNTIYF. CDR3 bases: TGTGCCAGCAGTACTACAGGGGGAGAAGGAAACACCATATATTTT.

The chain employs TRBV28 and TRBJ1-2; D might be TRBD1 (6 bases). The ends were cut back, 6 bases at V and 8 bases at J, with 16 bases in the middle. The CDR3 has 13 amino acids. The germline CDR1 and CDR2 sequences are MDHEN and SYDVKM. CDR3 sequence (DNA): TGTGCCAGCAGGCTCGACAGGCCCAGGGGCTACACCTTC. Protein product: CASRLDRPRGYTF.

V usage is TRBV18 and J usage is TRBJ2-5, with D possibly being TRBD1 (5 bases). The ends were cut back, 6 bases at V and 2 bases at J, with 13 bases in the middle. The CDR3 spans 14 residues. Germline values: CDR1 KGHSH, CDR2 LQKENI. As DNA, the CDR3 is TGTGCCAGCTCTCCTCAGGCAGGGCAAGAGACCCAGTACTTC. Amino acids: CASSPQAGQETQYF.

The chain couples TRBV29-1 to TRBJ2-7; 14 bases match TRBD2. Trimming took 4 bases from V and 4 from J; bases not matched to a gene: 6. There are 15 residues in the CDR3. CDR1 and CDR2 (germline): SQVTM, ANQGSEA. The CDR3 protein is CSVAGLAGAGYEQYF. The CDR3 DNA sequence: TGCAGCGTTGCGGGACTAGCGGGAGCAGGGTACGAGCAGTACTTC.